This record covers a single T cell receptor beta chain. TCRdb called the 5' RACE reads again in MiXCR, with one record for every CDR3 protein. The sample lists 540,000 or so distinct CDR3 sequences, about 22% seen once, with about 0.48% in the top ten. The CDR3 covers 15 residues. The V end lost 6 bases, the J end lost 3 bases, and 14 bases lay between the germline ends. The sample is drawn from a study of identical twins. The sample was also linked to a second study, of yellow fever vaccine responses in identical twins.

V is TRBV12-3 or TRBV12-4 and J is TRBJ2-2; D is unclear. The receptor's source is a woman between 18 and 30 years old in good health. Sample: CD4+ T cells sorted from blood. Here the CDR3 reads CASSRTQSYTGELFF. DNA for the CDR3: TGTGCCAGCAGCCGGACCCAAAGCTACACCGGGGAGCTGTTTTTT.